The TCR beta chain described here comes from a study of T cell changes during pregnancy in multiple sclerosis. Generated by immunoSEQ multiplex PCR, the TCRdb table keeps only in-frame clones and is missing some. The repertoire holds around 80,000 clones, with 90% to 95% as singletons. The V gene lost 5 bases and the J gene lost 4 bases, with 8 bases spanning the gap. This CDR3 is built from 12 residues. CDR1 and CDR2 (germline): SGHTA, FQGTGA. The TCR comes from a female donor with multiple sclerosis, enrolled in a pregnancy study. This chain connects TRBV7-3 to TRBJ1-1; no clear D gene. The material was peripheral blood, obtained in the second trimester of pregnancy. CDR3 DNA: TGTGCCAGCAGCGCCCCGGGCACTGAAGCTTTCTTT. It is translated as CASSAPGTEAFF.